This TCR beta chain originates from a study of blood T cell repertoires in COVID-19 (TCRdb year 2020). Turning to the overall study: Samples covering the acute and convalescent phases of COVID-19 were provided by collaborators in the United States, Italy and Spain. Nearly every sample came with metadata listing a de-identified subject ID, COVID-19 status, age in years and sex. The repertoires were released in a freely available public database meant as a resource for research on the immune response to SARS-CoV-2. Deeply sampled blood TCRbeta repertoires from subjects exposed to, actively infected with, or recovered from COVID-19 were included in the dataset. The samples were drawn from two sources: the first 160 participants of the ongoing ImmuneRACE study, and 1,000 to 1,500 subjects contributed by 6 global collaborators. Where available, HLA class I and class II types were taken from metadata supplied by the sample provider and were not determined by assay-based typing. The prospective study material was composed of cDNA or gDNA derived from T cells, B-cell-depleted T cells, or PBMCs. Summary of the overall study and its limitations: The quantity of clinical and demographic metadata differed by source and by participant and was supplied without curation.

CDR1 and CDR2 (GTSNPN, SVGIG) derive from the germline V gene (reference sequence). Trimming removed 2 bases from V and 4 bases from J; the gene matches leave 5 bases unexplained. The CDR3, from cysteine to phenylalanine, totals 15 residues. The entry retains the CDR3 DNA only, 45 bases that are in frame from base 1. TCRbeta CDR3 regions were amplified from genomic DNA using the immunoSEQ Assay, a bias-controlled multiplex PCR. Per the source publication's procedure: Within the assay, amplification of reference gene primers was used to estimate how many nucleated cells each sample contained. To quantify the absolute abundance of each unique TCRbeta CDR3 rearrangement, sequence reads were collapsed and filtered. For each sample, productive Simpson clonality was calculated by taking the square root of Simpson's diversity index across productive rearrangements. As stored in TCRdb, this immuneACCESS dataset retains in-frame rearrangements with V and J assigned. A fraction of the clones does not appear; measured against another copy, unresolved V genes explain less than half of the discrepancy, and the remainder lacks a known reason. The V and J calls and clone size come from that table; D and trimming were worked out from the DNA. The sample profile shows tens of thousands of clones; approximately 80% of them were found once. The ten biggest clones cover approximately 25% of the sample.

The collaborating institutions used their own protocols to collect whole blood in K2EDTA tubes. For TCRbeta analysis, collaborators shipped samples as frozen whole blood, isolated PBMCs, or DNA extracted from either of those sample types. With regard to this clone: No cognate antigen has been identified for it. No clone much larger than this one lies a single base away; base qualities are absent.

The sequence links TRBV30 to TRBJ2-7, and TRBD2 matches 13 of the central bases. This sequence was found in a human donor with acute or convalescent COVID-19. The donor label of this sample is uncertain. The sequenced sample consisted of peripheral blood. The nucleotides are TGTGCCTGGAGTTCAGGACTAGCGGGGGAATACGAGCAGTACTTC. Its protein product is CAWSSGLAGEYEQYF.